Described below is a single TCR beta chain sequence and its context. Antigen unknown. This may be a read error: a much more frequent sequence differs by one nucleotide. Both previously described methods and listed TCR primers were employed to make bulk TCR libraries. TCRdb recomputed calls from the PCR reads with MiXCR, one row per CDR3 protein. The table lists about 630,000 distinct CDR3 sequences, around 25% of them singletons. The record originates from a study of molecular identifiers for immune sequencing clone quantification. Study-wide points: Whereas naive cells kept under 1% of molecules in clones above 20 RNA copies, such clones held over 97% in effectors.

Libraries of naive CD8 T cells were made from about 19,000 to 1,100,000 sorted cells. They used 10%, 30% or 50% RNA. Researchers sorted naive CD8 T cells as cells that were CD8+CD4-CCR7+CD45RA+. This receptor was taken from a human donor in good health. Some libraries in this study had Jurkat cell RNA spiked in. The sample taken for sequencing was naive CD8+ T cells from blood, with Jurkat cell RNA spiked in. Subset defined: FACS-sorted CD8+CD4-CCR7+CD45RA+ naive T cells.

The CDR3 nucleotides read TGTACCAGCAGGGGACAGATTGATAGCAATCAGCCCCAGCATTTT. Translating gives CTSRGQIDSNQPQHF. The chain has TRBV2 and TRBJ1-5; 7 bases agree with TRBD1. Germline loops: CDR1 SNHLY, CDR2 FYNNEI. The CDR3 is made up of 15 amino acids.